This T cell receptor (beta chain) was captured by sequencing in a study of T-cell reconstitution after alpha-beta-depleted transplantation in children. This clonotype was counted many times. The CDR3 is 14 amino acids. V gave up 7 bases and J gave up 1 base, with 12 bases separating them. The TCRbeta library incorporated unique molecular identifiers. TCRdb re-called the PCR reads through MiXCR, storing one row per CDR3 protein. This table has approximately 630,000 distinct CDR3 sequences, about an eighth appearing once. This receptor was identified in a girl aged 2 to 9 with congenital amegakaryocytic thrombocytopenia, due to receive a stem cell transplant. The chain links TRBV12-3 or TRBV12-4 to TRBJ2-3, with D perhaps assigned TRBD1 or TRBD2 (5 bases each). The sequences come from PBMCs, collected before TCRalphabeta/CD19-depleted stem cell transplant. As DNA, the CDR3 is TGTGCCAGCAACCGGGACGGAGGCACAGATACGCAGTATTTT. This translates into CASNRDGGTDTQYF.